The entry that follows covers one T cell receptor (beta chain) sequence. As yet, its antigen is unknown. This sample was taken from a study of T cells in localized non-small cell lung cancer. Findings and limits, study-wide: Uninvolved adjacent lung showed higher T cell clonality than tumor. Heterogeneity cannot be ruled out, as sequencing used one tumor region only. When the top 100 tumor clones were examined, a median approximately 60 of them also appeared in the adjacent lung, which was paired and uninvolved.

Sequencing used immunoSEQ multiplex PCR; TCRdb keeps in-frame clones, though not all of them. The table lists about 13,000 clones, approximately 86% of them singletons, with roughly 60% in the top ten. The germline gives CDR1 SGHRS, CDR2 YFSETQ. This CDR3 is 14 amino acids long. Trimming pared 4 bases from V and 8 bases from J, leaving 15 bases between. The chain uses TRBV5-1 and TRBJ1-4; D perhaps matches TRBD1 (5 bases). The source of this sequence is a male donor aged 60 or over with stage III lung adenocarcinoma. The material sequenced was peripheral blood, taken before any cancer treatment. CDR3 in amino acids: CASSPQGGGEKLFF. CDR3 coding DNA: TGCGCCAGCAGCCCCCAGGGCGGCGGAGAAAAACTGTTTTTT.